These T cell receptor beta chains were read from a single sample in a study of blood T cell repertoires in COVID-19. Generated by immunoSEQ multiplex PCR, the TCRdb table keeps only in-frame clones and is missing some. This table has 150,000 to 200,000 clones, about 86% appearing once. Sequenced sample: peripheral blood. The receptors were sampled from a man aged 50 or older with active or convalescent COVID-19. Each CDR3 is given with its conserved first and last residue. The order of the fields is CDR3 protein, CDR3 DNA, clone size, D gene, V gene, J gene. D genes are given only for firm matches. Clone size, where shown, is once, few, many, or a class for clones that have expanded.

CDR3 protein: CASKNRGTTNEKLFF; CDR3 DNA: TGTGCCAGCAAAAACAGGGGGACAACTAATGAAAAACTGTTTTTT; clone size: few; D gene: TRBD1; V gene: TRBV6-6; J gene: TRBJ1-4
CDR3 protein: CASSSTSGGAFEQYF; CDR3 DNA: TGTGCCAGCAGTTCGACTAGCGGGGGGGCATTCGAGCAGTACTTC; clone size: -; D gene: TRBD2; V gene: TRBV6-2/TRBV6-3; J gene: TRBJ2-7
CDR3 protein: CASSLANTEAFF; CDR3 DNA: TGCGCCAGCAGCCTAGCGAACACTGAAGCTTTCTTT; clone size: -; D gene: -; V gene: TRBV4-3; J gene: TRBJ1-1
CDR3 protein: CASGGSNEKLFF; CDR3 DNA: TGCGCCAGCGGGGGGAGTAATGAAAAACTGTTTTTT; clone size: -; D gene: -; V gene: TRBV10-1; J gene: TRBJ1-4
CDR3 protein: CASSPSPGTSFNSEQYF; CDR3 DNA: TGTGCCAGCTCACCATCCCCCGGGACTAGCTTTAACTCCGAGCAGTACTTC; clone size: -; D gene: TRBD2; V gene: TRBV18; J gene: TRBJ2-7
CDR3 protein: CASSKLTGTEQYF; CDR3 DNA: TGTGCCAGCAGTAAGCTCACAGGGACCGAGCAGTACTTC; clone size: -; D gene: -; V gene: TRBV12-3/TRBV12-4; J gene: TRBJ2-7
CDR3 protein: CAISVETGGFECTF; CDR3 DNA: TGTGCCATCAGTGTGGAGACAGGGGGCTTCGAGTGCACCTTC; clone size: -; D gene: TRBD1; V gene: TRBV10-3; J gene: TRBJ1-2
CDR3 protein: CASMRNTEAFF; CDR3 DNA: TGTGCCAGCATGCGGAACACTGAAGCTTTCTTT; clone size: -; D gene: -; V gene: TRBV28; J gene: TRBJ1-1
CDR3 protein: CASSDPGQGKTF; CDR3 DNA: TGTGCCAGCAGTGACCCGGGACAGGGGAAAACCTTC; clone size: -; D gene: TRBD1; V gene: TRBV2; J gene: TRBJ1-2
CDR3 protein: CASSLGGQASLHF; CDR3 DNA: TGTGCCAGCAGCTTAGGGGGCCAGGCATCCCTCCACTTT; clone size: -; D gene: -; V gene: TRBV11-2; J gene: TRBJ1-6
CDR3 protein: CASSPYISSGRPHTQYF; CDR3 DNA: TGTGCCAGCAGTCCCTATATATCTAGCGGGAGGCCGCATACGCAGTATTTT; clone size: -; D gene: TRBD2; V gene: TRBV27; J gene: TRBJ2-3
CDR3 protein: CASSLIGGPTSNQPQHF; CDR3 DNA: TGTGCCAGTAGCCTTATCGGGGGACCGACTAGCAATCAGCCCCAGCATTTT; clone size: -; D gene: -; V gene: TRBV19; J gene: TRBJ1-5
CDR3 protein: CASSESPPGTDTQYF; CDR3 DNA: TGCGCCAGCAGTGAGTCCCCCCCCGGCACAGATACGCAGTATTTT; clone size: -; D gene: -; V gene: TRBV10-2; J gene: TRBJ2-3
CDR3 protein: CASSELGMNTEAFF; CDR3 DNA: TGTGCCAGCAGTGAACTGGGCATGAACACTGAAGCTTTCTTT; clone size: -; D gene: -; V gene: TRBV6-1; J gene: TRBJ1-1
CDR3 protein: CASSPDRGTEAFF; CDR3 DNA: TGTGCCAGCTCACCCGACAGGGGTACTGAAGCTTTCTTT; clone size: -; D gene: TRBD1; V gene: TRBV18; J gene: TRBJ1-1
CDR3 protein: CASSSNRGLNDIQYF; CDR3 DNA: TGTGCCAGCAGCTCGAACAGGGGGCTGAATGACATTCAGTACTTC; clone size: -; D gene: TRBD1; V gene: TRBV5-4; J gene: TRBJ2-4
CDR3 protein: CASSQEGGGIWDGYTF; CDR3 DNA: TGTGCCAGCAGCCAAGAGGGGGGTGGAATTTGGGATGGCTACACCTTC; clone size: -; D gene: -; V gene: TRBV4-2; J gene: TRBJ1-2
CDR3 protein: CATRTGNGNEQFF; CDR3 DNA: TGTGCCACCAGGACAGGGAACGGCAATGAGCAGTTCTTC; clone size: -; D gene: TRBD1; V gene: TRBV5-4; J gene: TRBJ2-1
CDR3 protein: CASRPEVSSYNEQFF; CDR3 DNA: TGTGCCAGCAGACCGGAGGTTTCCTCCTACAATGAGCAGTTCTTC; clone size: -; D gene: -; V gene: TRBV5-6; J gene: TRBJ2-1
CDR3 protein: CASSQRQGGNSPLHF; CDR3 DNA: TGTGCCAGCAGCCAGAGACAGGGGGGGAATTCACCCCTCCACTTT; clone size: -; D gene: TRBD1; V gene: TRBV7-2; J gene: TRBJ1-6
CDR3 protein: CASRRQGADTQYF; CDR3 DNA: TGTGCCAGCAGGAGACAGGGGGCAGATACGCAGTATTTT; clone size: -; D gene: TRBD1; V gene: TRBV12-3/TRBV12-4; J gene: TRBJ2-3
CDR3 protein: CASSNPSGGAVYTQYF; CDR3 DNA: TGTGCCAGCAGCAACCCTAGCGGGGGGGCCGTTTATACGCAGTATTTT; clone size: -; D gene: TRBD2; V gene: TRBV9; J gene: TRBJ2-3
CDR3 protein: CASSPLLPGVNTGELFF; CDR3 DNA: TGTGCCAGCAGCCCATTGCTGCCGGGGGTCAACACCGGGGAGCTGTTTTTT; clone size: -; D gene: -; V gene: TRBV3-1/TRBV3-2; J gene: TRBJ2-2
CDR3 protein: CASGDRGGGYTF; CDR3 DNA: TGTGCCAGCGGGGACAGGGGCGGCGGCTACACCTTC; clone size: -; D gene: TRBD1; V gene: TRBV27; J gene: TRBJ1-2
CDR3 protein: CASSSSGTDTQYF; CDR3 DNA: TGTGCCAGCAGCTCTAGCGGGACGGATACGCAGTATTTT; clone size: few; D gene: TRBD2; V gene: TRBV7-9; J gene: TRBJ2-3
CDR3 protein: CASSSAGAGAYNEQFF; CDR3 DNA: TGTGCCAGCAGCTCCGCGGGGGCCGGGGCCTACAATGAGCAGTTCTTC; clone size: -; D gene: -; V gene: TRBV7-3; J gene: TRBJ2-1
CDR3 protein: CASGMGQPQETQYF; CDR3 DNA: TGTGCTAGTGGGATGGGACAGCCTCAAGAGACCCAGTACTTC; clone size: -; D gene: TRBD1; V gene: TRBV12-5; J gene: TRBJ2-5
CDR3 protein: CASSYGQAPYGYTF; CDR3 DNA: TGTGCCAGCAGTTACGGTCAGGCGCCCTATGGCTACACCTTC; clone size: -; D gene: -; V gene: TRBV6-5; J gene: TRBJ1-2
CDR3 protein: CATSLNTGFTGNTIYF; CDR3 DNA: TGTGCCACCAGTTTAAACACAGGGTTTACTGGAAACACCATATATTTT; clone size: -; D gene: -; V gene: TRBV15; J gene: TRBJ1-3
CDR3 protein: CASSQDVGLNEKLFF; CDR3 DNA: TGCGCCAGCAGCCAAGACGTGGGACTTAATGAAAAACTGTTTTTT; clone size: -; D gene: -; V gene: TRBV4-3; J gene: TRBJ1-4
CDR3 protein: CASSQDSENTEAFF; CDR3 DNA: TGTGCCAGCAGCCAGGACAGCGAGAACACTGAAGCTTTCTTT; clone size: -; D gene: -; V gene: TRBV5-6; J gene: TRBJ1-1